The 18 T cell receptor beta chains listed next were all sequenced from one sample in a study of blood T cell repertoires in COVID-19 (dated by TCRdb to 2018 to 2021). Library preparation used the immunoSEQ multiplex PCR assay. TCRdb limited this immuneACCESS table to in-frame rearrangements with V and J called. A share of clones is missing; checked studies link under half to unresolved V genes, and the rest is unexplained. The sample includes almost 30,000 clones, with approximately 90% observed a single time. 9.9% of the sample is in the top ten clones. Sequencing used peripheral blood. The receptors here all came from a human donor in a cohort sampled during active COVID-19.

The J gene is TRBJ2-7, the V gene TRBV7-9, with TRBD1 matching over 8 bases. Losses at the gene ends were 5 bases for V and 5 bases for J; bases not matched to a gene: 8. Germline CDR1 reads SEHNR; CDR2 reads FQNEAQ (reference sequence). The CDR3 is made up of 14 amino acids. For the CDR3, the DNA is TGTGCCAGCAGCATAAGGACAGGGCTCAACGAGCAGTACTTC. Encoded protein: CASSIRTGLNEQYF. Looking up the rest from reference TRBV7-9 and TRBJ2-7 gives the full variable domain: DTGVSQNPRHKITKRGQNVTFRCDPISEHNRLYWYRQTLGQGPEFLTYFQNEAQLEKSRLLSDRFSAERPKGSFSTLEIQRTEQGDSAMYLCASSIRTGLNEQYFGPGTRLTVT.

The V call is TRBV30, the J call TRBJ2-6, with D possibly being TRBD1 (5 bases). CDR3 size: 12 residues. Trimming pared 5 bases from V and 5 bases from J, leaving 7 bases between. Germline loops: CDR1 GTSNPN, CDR2 SVGIG (reference sequence). The CDR3 DNA is TGTGCCTGGGGGGCCCGGGCCAACGTCCTGACTTTC. Translating it yields CAWGARANVLTF. The full variable domain, in which reference TRBV30 and TRBJ2-6 provide the parts outside the CDR3, is SQTIHQWPATLVQPVGSPLSLECTVEGTSNPNLYWYRQAAGRGLQLLFYSVGIGQISSEVPQNLSASRPQDRQFILSSKKLLLSDSGFYLCAWGARANVLTFGAGSRLTVL.

The rearrangement links TRBV15 to TRBJ1-2, with 8 bases lining up with TRBD1. Per the germline V gene, CDR1 is LNHNV and CDR2 is YYDKDF (reference sequence). The CDR3 loop spans 13 amino acids. V shed 2 bases and J 6 bases; nucleotides not matched to a gene: 2. This CDR3 reads CATSRQGADGYTF. DNA of the CDR3: TGTGCCACCAGCAGACAGGGGGCGGATGGCTACACCTTC.

The chain carries TRBV6-6 and TRBJ1-4; 8 bases fit TRBD1. With V trimmed by 5 bases and J by 7 bases, 9 bases remained unmatched. Germline values: CDR1 MNHNY, CDR2 SVGAGI (reference sequence). CDR3 length: 15 amino acids. In nucleotides, the CDR3 is TGTGCCAGCAGTGAGTTCAGGGGGCTTTCTGAAAAACTGTTTTTT. This codes for CASSEFRGLSEKLFF.

This clone was counted only a few times. The chain carries TRBV5-1 and TRBJ2-7; 7 positions agree with TRBD1. V lost 4 bases, J lost 0 bases, and 7 bases stayed unmatched. This CDR3 spans 15 amino acids. Germline V gene lookup returns CDR1 SGHRS and CDR2 YFSETQ. DNA for the CDR3: TGCGCCAGCAGCCTAGGGGGCACAGCCTCCTACGAGCAGTACTTC. The encoded protein is CASSLGGTASYEQYF. Complete variable domain (other parts from reference TRBV5-1 and TRBJ2-7): KAGVTQTPRYLIKTRGQQVTLSCSPISGHRSVSWYQQTPGQGLQFLFEYFSETQRNKGNFPGRFSGRQFSNSRSEMNVSTLELGDSALYLCASSLGGTASYEQYFGPGTRLTVT.

This clone was recorded once. The chain has TRBV18 and TRBJ2-7; TRBD1 matches 7 bases. Germline V CDR1 and CDR2: KGHSH, LQKENI. J was trimmed by 0 bases and V by 4 bases; bases with no gene match: 9. CDR3 length equals 16 residues. CDR3 loop: CASSRADRRNSYEQYF. The CDR3, as DNA: TGTGCCAGCTCACGTGCGGACAGGCGCAACTCCTACGAGCAGTACTTC.

The chain couples TRBV28 to TRBJ2-1, with 9 nucleotides matching TRBD1. Germline V gives CDR1 MDHEN, CDR2 SYDVKM. J lost 7 bases, V lost 5 bases, and 6 bases had no gene match. The CDR3 loop spans 14 amino acids. The CDR3 loop reads CASSPQGARNEQFF. The CDR3 region has the DNA TGTGCCAGCAGTCCACAGGGGGCACGGAATGAGCAGTTCTTC.

A single count supports this clone. This chain links TRBV9 with TRBJ2-7, with 10 positions matching TRBD2. The junction had 4 bases not matched to a gene; V was cut back by 3 bases and J by 4 bases. CDR1 and CDR2 from the germline V gene are SGDLS and YYNGEE. The CDR3 extends over 14 amino acids. This chain's CDR3 is CASSAGTSAYEQYF. CDR3 in DNA: TGTGCCAGCAGCGCCGGGACTAGCGCTTACGAGCAGTACTTC.

The rearrangement joins TRBV7-2 to TRBJ1-2, with 7 bases identical to TRBD1. V lost 1 base, J lost 3 bases, and 5 bases stayed unmatched. The CDR3 is made up of 15 amino acids. Germline CDR1 is SGHTA and CDR2 is FQGNSA. CDR3 loop: CASSLGQGSDYGYTF. DNA of the CDR3: TGTGCCAGCAGCTTAGGACAGGGAAGTGACTATGGCTACACCTTC.

In its sample, this clone was seen once. This chain links TRBV28 with TRBJ2-7; TRBD2 is a possible D gene (6 bases). Trimming stripped 3 bases from V and 4 bases from J, with 16 bases between. CDR1 is MDHEN and CDR2 is SYDVKM in the germline V gene. CDR3 size: 15 residues. The CDR3 reads CASSLPLREAYEQYF. The DNA for the CDR3 is TGTGCCAGCAGTTTGCCCCTGAGGGAGGCGTACGAGCAGTACTTC.

The rearrangement joins TRBV5-6 to TRBJ2-1; 8 bases are shared with TRBD2. Germline V gene data show CDR1 as SGHDT and CDR2 as YYEEEE. The trim removed 6 bases at V and 6 bases at J, leaving 8 bases unmatched. The CDR3 loop spans 14 amino acids. CDR3 residues: CASTGLAGLNEQFF. CDR3 coding DNA: TGTGCCAGCACCGGGCTAGCGGGCCTCAATGAGCAGTTCTTC.

Concerning this clone: At one of its ends the junction is not consistent with the germline gene, which may arise from a read error. The chain employs TRBV7-3 and TRBJ1-1; 7 positions agree with TRBD1. There are 14 residues in the CDR3. Germline V gene lookup returns CDR1 SGHTA and CDR2 FQGTGA. The CDR3 coding sequence is TGTGCCAGCAGCCTAACCAGGGGGACCACTGAAGCTTTCTTT. Its translation is CASSLTRGTTEAFF.

This rearrangement joins TRBV4-2 to TRBJ2-7, with a weak D call TRBD2 (5 bases). Germline CDR1 and CDR2: LGHNA and YNFKEQ. There are 14 residues in the CDR3. The V end was cut by 4 bases, the J end by 4 bases, with 14 bases between. CDR3 sequence reads: CASSRGGGEYEQYF. CDR3 bases: TGTGCCAGCAGCCGCGGCGGAGGAGAGTACGAGCAGTACTTC.

The rearrangement links TRBV6-5 to TRBJ1-1, with 11 bases matching TRBD1. Germline V gene data show CDR1 as MNHEY and CDR2 as SVGAGI. CDR3 length: 13 amino acids. The trim removed 9 bases at V and 6 bases at J, leaving 6 bases unmatched. The chain's CDR3 is CASRGQGVPEAFF. As DNA, the CDR3 is TGTGCCAGTAGGGGACAGGGGGTTCCTGAAGCTTTCTTT.

This clone was counted a single time. The J gene is TRBJ2-1, the V gene TRBV4-2; 13 bases line up with TRBD2. Germline-derived CDR1 and CDR2 are LGHNA and YNFKEQ. The CDR3 contains 16 residues. V shed 2 bases, J shed 4 bases, and the junction held 2 bases outside the gene matches. The CDR3 DNA sequence: TGTGCCAGCAGCCAACGGACTAGCGGGGGTTACAATGAGCAGTTCTTC. Encoded protein: CASSQRTSGGYNEQFF.

This chain uses TRBV18 with TRBJ2-3; D gene uncertain. Trimming stripped 3 bases from V and 3 bases from J, with 13 bases between. The germline gives CDR1 KGHSH, CDR2 LQKENI. The CDR3 loop spans 15 amino acids. The CDR3 here is CASSPVMVETDTQYF. CDR3 DNA sequence: TGTGCCAGCTCACCGGTCATGGTAGAGACAGATACGCAGTATTTT.

The genes are TRBV5-1 and TRBJ1-3, with 7 positions matching TRBD1. Trimming took 0 bases from V and 1 from J; bases not matched to a gene: 4. Per germline, CDR1 SGHRS and CDR2 YFSETQ. The CDR3 consists of 16 residues. CDR3 sequence (DNA): TGCGCCAGCAGCTTGGCGTCCAGGGGGTCTGGAAACACCATATATTTT. It codes for CASSLASRGSGNTIYF.

The rearrangement uses TRBV24-1 and TRBJ2-7; no reliable D call. The V gene's germline CDR1 is KGHDR and CDR2 SFDVKD. Trimming removed 4 bases from V and 3 bases from J, with 9 bases in between. This CDR3 is 13 amino acids long. The CDR3 here is CATSDQSGYEQYF. CDR3 bases: TGTGCCACCAGTGACCAGTCAGGCTACGAGCAGTACTTC.